The clone carrying this T cell receptor (beta chain) was counted at least ten times. Antigen specificity is unknown. Using its own MiXCR run on the 5' RACE reads, TCRdb lists one record per CDR3 protein. The table lists around 140,000 distinct CDR3 sequences, about 5.7% of them singletons. These data belong to a study of T-cell memory formation after mild COVID-19. Whole-study context: TCR clusters largely stayed donor specific. Study results and caveats: Second-wave clones peaking on day 37 lacked confirmed SARS-CoV-2 specificity. Those CD4+ clones that contracted were mainly in CM and EM (CD8+ ones in EMRA). In pre-infection memory, a portion of responding clones appeared, which suggested that cross-reactive memory joined.

Between the trimmed V and J ends, which lost 0 bases and 5 bases, there was a span of 10 bases. The CDR3 contains 14 residues. Germline lookup yields CDR1 SGHTA and CDR2 FQGNSA. Sequenced input: PBMCs or a T cell subset sorted from them (not recorded which). This TCR derives from an adult woman who had mild COVID-19 (a few samples of this study predate the infection). Cell type and time point are not known. V usage is TRBV7-2 and J usage is TRBJ2-5, with D hard to call. In DNA, the CDR3 is TGTGCCAGCAGCTTAGCGGGAATTCGGGAGACCCAGTACTTC. Protein: CASSLAGIRETQYF. Drawing the rest from reference TRBV7-2 and TRBJ2-5, the complete variable domain is GAGVSQSPSNKVTEKGKDVELRCDPISGHTALYWYRQSLGQGLEFLIYFQGNSAPDKSGLPSDRFSAERTGGSVSTLTIQRTQQEDSAVYLCASSLAGIRETQYFGPGTRLLVL.